What follows is one TCR beta chain and its context. Its antigen is currently unknown. A junction end diverges from the germline sequence, so it may reflect a read error. Unique molecular identifiers were present in the TCR beta cDNA libraries. TCRdb itself ran the PCR reads through MiXCR, one entry per CDR3 protein. The data contain fewer than 700,000 distinct CDR3 sequences, 44% of them seen just once; the ten biggest clones take up under 2%. The germline V gene has CDR1 MNHEY and CDR2 SVGAGI. The CDR3 sequence is 16 residues long. This entry is derived from a study of post-analysis software for immune sequencing data. Findings of the study overall: There was significantly lower normalized Chao1 diversity in multiple sclerosis patients than in controls. Controls showed lower frequencies than patients for roughly five TRBV segments, and TRBV5-6, TRBV5-1 and TRBV20-1 were among these. Samples from one preparation batch, clustered by F measure, grouped strongly together.

The sequenced sample was blood. This TCR was sampled from a girl aged 5-17 years with multiple sclerosis. The genes are TRBV6-5 and TRBJ2-1; 12 bases map to TRBD2. CDR3 sequence: CTSRLLAGGTYNEQFF. CDR3 coding DNA: TGTACCAGCAGACTACTAGCGGGGGGAACCTACAATGAGCAGTTCTTC.